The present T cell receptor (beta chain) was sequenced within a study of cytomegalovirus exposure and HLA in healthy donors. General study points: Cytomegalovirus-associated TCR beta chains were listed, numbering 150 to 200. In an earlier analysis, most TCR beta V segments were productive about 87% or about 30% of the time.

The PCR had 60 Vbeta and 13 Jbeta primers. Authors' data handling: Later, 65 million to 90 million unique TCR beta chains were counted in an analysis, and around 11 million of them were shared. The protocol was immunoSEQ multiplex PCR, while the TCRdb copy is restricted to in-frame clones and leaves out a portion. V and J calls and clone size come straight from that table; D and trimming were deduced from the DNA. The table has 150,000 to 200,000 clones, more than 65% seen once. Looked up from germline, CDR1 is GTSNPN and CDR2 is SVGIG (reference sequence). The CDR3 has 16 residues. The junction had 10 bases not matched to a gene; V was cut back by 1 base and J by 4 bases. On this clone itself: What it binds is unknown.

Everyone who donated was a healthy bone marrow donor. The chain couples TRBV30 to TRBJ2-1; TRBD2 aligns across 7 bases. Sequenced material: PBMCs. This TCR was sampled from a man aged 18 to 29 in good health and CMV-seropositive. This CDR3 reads CAWSELPRERYNEQFF. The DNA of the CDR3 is TGTGCCTGGAGTGAACTCCCGCGGGAGCGATACAATGAGCAGTTCTTC.